These 17 T cell receptor beta chains were all obtained from the same sample, sequenced in a study of T cells in Graves' hyperthyroidism and ophthalmopathy. Amplified regions were TCR beta CDR3 sequences from RNA transcripts. A set of HTBI primers served as the primers for a first-round RT-PCR of the TCR CDR3. TCRdb processed the multiplex PCR reads anew with MiXCR; each CDR3 protein has one entry. In the table there are approximately 740,000 distinct CDR3 sequences, 12% to 15% of which are singletons. Sequencing was carried out using blood. These receptors came from a young woman with Graves' hyperthyroidism.

This clonotype showed up many times. DNA of the CDR3: TGCAGTGCTAGTTTGGGCGGGAATGAGCAGTTCTTC. This translates into CSASLGGNEQFF. The genes are TRBV20-1 and TRBJ2-1; TRBD2 is a possible D gene (5 bases). Germline V CDR1 and CDR2: DFQATT, SNEGSKA (reference sequence). This CDR3 region has 12 residues. V gave up 3 bases and J gave up 7 bases, with 10 bases separating them.

The count of this clonotype is one. J is TRBJ1-2 and V is TRBV6-2 or TRBV6-3, with D perhaps TRBD1 (6 bases). Germline V lookup: CDR1 MNHEY, CDR2 SVGEGT. This CDR3 has 19 amino acids. V was pared by 4 bases and J by 0 bases, with 24 bases between. CDR3 sequence reads: CASSLKLGQFSGPNYGYTF. The CDR3 DNA follows: TGTGCCAGCAGTTTGAAGCTTGGACAGTTCTCCGGCCCTAACTATGGCTACACCTTC.

CDR3 amino acids: CSVALFNRETQYF. CDR3 DNA sequence: TGCAGCGTAGCCCTGTTTAATAGAGAGACCCAGTACTTC. This rearrangement joins TRBV29-1 to TRBJ2-5; D gene uncertain. Between the trimmed V and J ends, which lost 6 bases and 4 bases, there was a span of 15 bases. Germline-derived CDR1 and CDR2 are SQVTM and ANQGSEA. CDR3 length: 13 amino acids.

The table lists this clonotype with many counts. The genes are TRBV4-3 and TRBJ1-4; TRBD1 is a possible D gene (6 bases). CDR1 LGHNA and CDR2 YSLEER come from the germline V gene. The CDR3 totals 22 residues. Trimming stripped 1 base from V and 0 bases from J, with 27 bases between. CDR3 sequence reads: CASSQAPGVFAAYGATNEKLFF. CDR3 DNA sequence: TGCGCCAGCAGCCAAGCCCCAGGGGTCTTTGCCGCCTATGGTGCAACTAATGAAAAACTGTTTTTT.

This clonotype was observed a handful of times. The chain links TRBV4-3 to TRBJ2-7; perhaps D is TRBD1 or TRBD2 (6 bases each). The V and J ends lost 8 bases and 4 bases respectively, with 21 bases between them. There are 15 residues in the CDR3. Germline V CDR1 and CDR2: LGHNA, YSLEER. The chain's CDR3 is CASGETWGANYEQYF. In DNA, the CDR3 is TGCGCCAGCGGCGAGACGTGGGGGGCGAATTACGAGCAGTACTTC.

This clonotype was observed a few times. The gene calls are TRBV6-2 or TRBV6-3 and TRBJ2-3, with 13 bases aligning to TRBD2. Germline loops: CDR1 MNHEY, CDR2 SVGEGT. V was pared by 6 bases and J by 4 bases, with 13 bases of the junction left unmatched. The length of the CDR3 is 18 residues. CDR3 sequence reads: CASRIPGLAGPMADTQYF. The CDR3 nucleotides read TGTGCCAGCAGGATACCGGGACTAGCGGGACCTATGGCAGATACGCAGTATTTT.

J is TRBJ2-7 and V is TRBV5-5; no definite D call. Germline V CDR1 and CDR2: SGHKS, YYEKEE (reference sequence). Trimming took 4 bases from V and 2 from J, leaving 13 bases between them. This CDR3 is 14 amino acids long. CDR3 protein: CASSVFLQAYEQYF. The CDR3 DNA is TGTGCCAGCAGCGTGTTTCTTCAGGCCTACGAGCAGTACTTC.

This clonotype was observed many times. The chain uses TRBV7-2 and TRBJ1-4; D not certain. V lost 5 bases and J lost 6, with 13 bases in between. This CDR3 is built from 14 residues. Germline-derived CDR1 and CDR2 are SGHTA and FQGNSA. The CDR3: CASSRPTRDEKLFF. As DNA, the CDR3 is TGTGCCAGCAGCAGACCCACACGGGATGAAAAACTGTTTTTT.

There are many counts of this clonotype. The chain recombines TRBV2 with TRBJ1-5, with D perhaps TRBD1 (6 bases). V was shortened by 6 bases and J by 6 bases, with 12 bases between the two germline ends. This CDR3 is built from 13 residues. Germline CDR1 is SNHLY and CDR2 is FYNNEI. The DNA for the CDR3 is TGTGCCAGCAGGAAGGGGGAGGTTCAGCCCCAGCATTTT. This translates into CASRKGEVQPQHF.

This clonotype has ten or more counts. The genes are TRBV2 and TRBJ2-5; TRBD2 agrees at 9 bases. The germline CDR1 and CDR2 sequences are SNHLY and FYNNEI. The V segment lost 7 bases and the J segment 1 base; nucleotides outside the gene matches: 13. This CDR3 has 17 residues. The CDR3 is CASTRVMASGIQETQYF. CDR3 DNA sequence: TGTGCCAGCACCAGGGTCATGGCTAGCGGGATCCAAGAGACCCAGTACTTC.

In its sample, this clonotype was seen a few times. This chain connects TRBV3-1 to TRBJ1-6; possibly TRBD1 for D (5 bases). This CDR3 comprises 14 residues. The germline V gene encodes CDR1 LGHDT and CDR2 YNNKEL (reference sequence). Trimming pared 4 bases from V and 9 bases from J, leaving 13 bases between. CDR3 loop: CASSRDRMFSPLHF. CDR3 DNA sequence: TGTGCCAGCAGCCGGGACCGAATGTTTTCACCCCTCCACTTT.

This clonotype was detected many times. V is TRBV7-9 and J is TRBJ1-2; maybe TRBD1 (5 bases). V dropped 7 bases and J dropped 3 bases, with 12 bases sitting between them. Germline V gives CDR1 SEHNR, CDR2 FQNEAQ (reference sequence). The CDR3 runs 13 residues. DNA of the CDR3: TGTGCCAGCACCTTTGACAGCTACTATGGCTACACCTTC. This gives the protein CASTFDSYYGYTF.

This clonotype was observed a few times. The chain has TRBV9 and TRBJ2-7; no clear D. Germline V CDR1 and CDR2: SGDLS, YYNGEE. The CDR3 is made up of 16 amino acids. V lost 0 bases to trimming and J lost 1 base, with 14 bases between them. The CDR3 DNA reads as TGTGCCAGCAGCGTAGCTCAGGATATTCCATCCTACGAGCAGTACTTC. Protein: CASSVAQDIPSYEQYF.

This clonotype was detected a few times. An end of the junction does not agree with germline; a read error may underlie this. The CDR3: CASSPQGPTNEKLFF. CDR3 nucleotide sequence: TGTGCCAGCTCTCCACAGGGGCCAACTAATGAAAAACTGTTTTTT. The V gene is TRBV18, the J gene TRBJ1-4, with 7 bases matching TRBD1. CDR1 and CDR2 (germline): KGHSH, LQKENI. CDR3 length: 15 amino acids.

This clonotype came up many times. The gene calls are TRBV12-3 or TRBV12-4 and TRBJ1-2; D is unclear. CDR3 length: 16 residues. Trimming stripped 7 bases from V and 7 bases from J, with 25 bases between. In DNA form, the CDR3 reads TGTGCCAGCAAGCTATCCGACTGGGGTGGATTTACTGGCTACACCTTC. It encodes CASKLSDWGGFTGYTF.

This clonotype was picked up many times. This chain joins TRBV3-1 and TRBJ2-5; 9 bases map to TRBD2. The trim removed 2 bases at V and 3 bases at J, leaving 16 bases unmatched. Per germline, CDR1 LGHDT and CDR2 YNNKEL (reference sequence). The CDR3 is made up of 19 amino acids. For the CDR3, the DNA is TGTGCCAGCAGCCAACGTGAACTTCTACTAGCGGGCCCCAAAGAGACCCAGTACTTC. Protein sequence: CASSQRELLLAGPKETQYF.

Only a few counts were recorded for this clonotype. The chain joins TRBV6-1 to TRBJ1-4; D call uncertain. V lost 5 bases to trimming and J lost 12 bases, with 13 bases between them. This CDR3 spans 12 amino acids. Germline CDR1 and CDR2: MNHNS and SASEGT. CDR3 DNA: TGTGCCAGCAGTAACTCAGGCGGGCAACTGTTTTTT. This codes for CASSNSGGQLFF.